Following are 28 T cell receptor beta chains from one sample sequenced in a study of shared clonotypes between healthy human individuals. Profiled with immunoSEQ multiplex PCR; TCRdb holds only in-frame clones, not every one. The sample carries about 1 million clones, around 78% recorded once. The sample taken for sequencing was memory CD4+ T cells from PBMCs. The subset here: CD45RA-negative fraction. The receptors stem from a man younger than 35 in good health. Some clones in this sample may be carry-over from other donors' samples.

The chain has TRBV5-4 and TRBJ1-5, with no clear D. Germline assignment: CDR1 SGHNT and CDR2 YYREEE (reference sequence). There are 13 residues in the CDR3. Trimming stripped 3 bases from V and 0 bases from J, with 4 bases between. CDR3 loop: CASSYNSNQPQHF. In DNA form, the CDR3 reads TGTGCCAGCAGCTATAATAGCAATCAGCCCCAGCATTTT.

This chain uses TRBV5-6 with TRBJ1-1, with D perhaps matching TRBD1 (6 bases). Germline V gene sequence: CDR1 SGHDT, CDR2 YYEEEE. The V and J ends lost 2 bases and 1 base respectively, with 9 bases between them. The CDR3 spans 14 residues. CDR3 sequence (DNA): TGTGCCAGCAGCTTCACAGGGTCGAACACTGAAGCTTTCTTT. This codes for CASSFTGSNTEAFF.

For this clone: Other DNA sequences in the sample encode the same CDR3. The chain has TRBV18 and TRBJ1-1; 8 bases are shared with TRBD1. Germline V gene lookup returns CDR1 KGHSH and CDR2 LQKENI. The CDR3 consists of 15 residues. V was pared by 3 bases and J by 3 bases, with 6 bases of the junction left unmatched. The CDR3 protein is CASSPTTGGDTEAFF. DNA for the CDR3: TGTGCCAGCTCACCGACTACAGGGGGGGACACTGAAGCTTTCTTT.

This clone was seen at least ten times. The gene calls are TRBV10-3 and TRBJ2-3, with D perhaps TRBD2 (5 bases). Trimming shortened V by 8 bases and J by 1 base, and 10 bases separated the two germline ends. This CDR3 comprises 13 residues. CDR1 is ENHRY, CDR2 SYGVKD, per germline. The CDR3: CAISNGGTDTQYF. In nucleotides, the CDR3 is TGTGCCATCTCCAACGGGGGCACAGATACGCAGTATTTT.

This clone was counted only a few times. The chain links TRBV29-1 to TRBJ1-4; D may be TRBD1 (6 bases). In germline, CDR1 is SQVTM, CDR2 ANQGSEA. The ends were cut back, 6 bases at V and 8 bases at J, with 16 bases in the middle. The CDR3 sequence is 13 residues long. CDR3 residues: CSVSRGIGEKLFF. The CDR3 coding sequence is TGCAGCGTGAGCAGGGGAATAGGGGAAAAACTGTTTTTT.

The J gene is TRBJ2-1, the V gene TRBV7-2; 9 nucleotides match TRBD2. The CDR3 runs 14 residues. Germline CDR1 reads SGHTA; CDR2 reads FQGNSA. The ends lost 1 base at V and 6 bases at J; junction bases unmatched: 1. CDR3 in DNA: TGTGCCAGCAGCTTAGGGACTAGCGCCAATGAGCAGTTCTTC. Translation: CASSLGTSANEQFF.

The chain employs TRBV6-1 and TRBJ1-1, with D tentatively TRBD1 (6 bases). Germline CDR1 is MNHNS and CDR2 is SASEGT. V dropped 10 bases and J dropped 0 bases, with 15 bases sitting between them. CDR3 length equals 14 residues. The CDR3 spells CATSRGGLNTEAFF. DNA of the CDR3: TGTGCCACCTCTCGGGGGGGGCTGAACACTGAAGCTTTCTTT.

This clone is a singleton in its sample. The gene calls are TRBV6-5 and TRBJ1-3; D uncertain. V was pared by 0 bases and J by 4 bases, with 7 bases between. This CDR3 is built from 14 residues. CDR1 and CDR2 (germline): MNHEY, SVGAGI. The DNA for the CDR3 is TGTGCCAGCAGTTACTCTGCAGGAGGAAACACCATATATTTT. It translates to CASSYSAGGNTIYF.

The chain has TRBV4-1 and TRBJ2-7; D perhaps matches TRBD2 (5 bases). The CDR3 extends over 14 amino acids. The germline CDR1 and CDR2 sequences are MGHRA and YSYEKL. V lost 2 bases, J lost 5 bases, and 13 bases lay in between. The CDR3 protein is CASSQMGASHEQYF. The CDR3, as DNA: TGCGCCAGCAGCCAAATGGGAGCTAGCCACGAGCAGTACTTC.

In DNA form, the CDR3 reads TGTGCCAGCAGCCCGCGGACTAGCAACATTCAGTACTTC. Translation: CASSPRTSNIQYF. This chain connects TRBV5-4 to TRBJ2-4; TRBD2 matches at 8 bases. Germline lookup yields CDR1 SGHNT and CDR2 YYREEE (reference sequence). V trimming: 4 bases; J trimming: 7 bases; junction bases outside the gene matches: 4. This CDR3 spans 13 amino acids.

V usage is TRBV14 and J usage is TRBJ2-1, with 7 positions matching TRBD1. The CDR3 is 15 residues long. V lost 4 bases to trimming and J lost 3 bases; unmatched junction nucleotides: 6. Germline V gene lookup returns CDR1 SGHDN and CDR2 FVKESK. The CDR3 DNA reads TGTGCCAGCAGCCTCCGGGACAGAATCTACAATGAGCAGTTCTTC. This gives the protein CASSLRDRIYNEQFF.

V usage is TRBV27 and J usage is TRBJ1-2; D is unresolved. The V end was cut by 8 bases, the J end by 4 bases, with 14 bases between. The CDR3 extends over 13 amino acids. Germline loops: CDR1 MNHEY, CDR2 SMNVEV (reference sequence). The CDR3 nucleotides are TGTGCCAGCCCTCCACCGGTTCTCTATGGCTACACCTTC. Its translation: CASPPPVLYGYTF.

The rearrangement joins TRBV28 to TRBJ2-3, with 9 bases that match TRBD2. The CDR3 runs 16 residues. Losses at the gene ends were 4 bases for V and 0 bases for J; bases not matched to a gene: 5. Looked up from germline, CDR1 is MDHEN and CDR2 is SYDVKM. For the CDR3, the DNA is TGTGCCAGCAGTTCGCGACTAGCGGCTAGCACAGATACGCAGTATTTT. Protein product: CASSSRLAASTDTQYF.

The chain recombines TRBV18 with TRBJ2-7; a possible D gene is TRBD2 (5 bases). V lost 8 bases, J lost 2 bases, and 16 bases lay in between. CDR1 is KGHSH, CDR2 LQKENI, per germline. The CDR3 extends over 14 amino acids. CDR3 amino acids: CASTGIGGPYEQYF. The DNA for the CDR3 is TGTGCCAGCACGGGGATAGGAGGTCCCTACGAGCAGTACTTC.

This clone has more than one count but fewer than ten. Other DNA sequences in the same sample also yield this CDR3. This rearrangement joins TRBV5-1 to TRBJ2-2, with D maybe TRBD1 (5 bases). Germline loops: CDR1 SGHRS, CDR2 YFSETQ. The CDR3 extends over 14 amino acids. V lost 6 bases and J 0 bases, leaving 9 bases between the germline ends. In DNA form, the CDR3 reads TGCGCCAGCACCCAGGGAACGAACACCGGGGAGCTGTTTTTT. It translates to CASTQGTNTGELFF.

The table lists this clone with a count of one. The V and J genes are TRBV28 and TRBJ1-2; no definite D call. The CDR3 is made up of 14 amino acids. The ends were cut back, 1 base at V and 8 bases at J, with 14 bases in the middle. The germline CDR1 and CDR2 sequences are MDHEN and SYDVKM. DNA of the CDR3: TGTGCCAGCAGTTTATCCGCGACTGATGGGGGCTACACCTTC. Translation gives CASSLSATDGGYTF.

The DNA for the CDR3 is TGTGCCAGCAGTGGGGCAGGGGGCTATGGCTACACCTTC. Translation gives CASSGAGGYGYTF. The chain has TRBV5-8 and TRBJ1-2; 7 bases map to TRBD1. V gave up 5 bases and J gave up 4 bases; unmatched junction bases: 5. There are 13 residues in the CDR3. CDR1 is SGHTS, CDR2 YDEGEE, per germline.

The table lists this clone with a count of one. The chain recombines TRBV30 with TRBJ2-1; D remains ambiguous. There are 11 residues in the CDR3. The V gene lost 3 bases and the J gene lost 6 bases, with 6 bases spanning the gap. The germline V gene encodes CDR1 GTSNPN and CDR2 SVGIG (reference sequence). CDR3 coding DNA: TGTGCCTGGAGCTTCAGCAATGAGCAGTTCTTC. Its translation is CAWSFSNEQFF.

This clone was seen many times. Distinct nucleotide sequences in the sample also encode this CDR3. The chain combines TRBV5-1 with TRBJ2-3, with 9 bases identical to TRBD1. Germline CDR1 and CDR2: SGHRS and YFSETQ. CDR3 size: 14 residues. The J segment lost 4 bases and the V segment lost 4 bases, leaving 4 bases of the junction unmatched. The CDR3, as DNA: TGCGCCAGCAGCCCGGGACAGGGCTCAGATACGCAGTATTTT. Translating it yields CASSPGQGSDTQYF.

The sample holds a few counts of this clone. V usage is TRBV15 and J usage is TRBJ1-2; a possible D gene is TRBD1 (5 bases). The V end lost 5 bases, the J end lost 8 bases, and 15 bases lay between the germline ends. There are 13 residues in the CDR3. Germline V gene lookup returns CDR1 LNHNV and CDR2 YYDKDF (reference sequence). The CDR3 DNA reads TGTGCCACCAGCCCAGGGAAGGAGGGCGGCTACACCTTC. As protein: CATSPGKEGGYTF. Variable domain in full (rest from reference TRBV15 and TRBJ1-2): DAMVIQNPRYQVTQFGKPVTLSCSQTLNHNVMYWYQQKSSQAPKLLFHYYDKDFNNEADTPDNFQSRRPNTSFCFLDIRSPGLGDTAMYLCATSPGKEGGYTFGSGTRLTVV.

This chain connects TRBV6-1 to TRBJ2-1, with 8 bases fitting TRBD2. Germline CDR1 and CDR2: MNHNS and SASEGT. Germline trimming cut 0 bases from V and 4 bases from J; bases unmatched to any gene: 8. This CDR3 contains 17 residues. The CDR3 region is CASSEAHIAGLYNEQFF. CDR3 nucleotides: TGTGCCAGCAGTGAAGCTCATATAGCGGGGCTGTACAATGAGCAGTTCTTC.

The V gene is TRBV11-2, the J gene TRBJ2-7; 7 nucleotides agree with TRBD2. This CDR3 region has 18 residues. J lost 3 bases, V lost 3 bases, and 17 bases had no gene match. CDR1 and CDR2 from the germline V gene are SGHAT and FQNNGV. CDR3: CASSLRRGGADFYYEQYF. The CDR3 nucleotides read TGTGCCAGCAGCTTGCGGCGGGGAGGGGCGGATTTCTACTACGAGCAGTACTTC.

V is TRBV7-2 and J is TRBJ2-3; D not certain. CDR1 and CDR2 (germline): SGHTA, FQGNSA. Trimming removed 3 bases from V and 1 base from J, with 8 bases in between. The CDR3 has 14 residues. The CDR3 is CASSFRWGTDTQYF. CDR3 coding DNA: TGTGCCAGCAGCTTCCGCTGGGGCACAGATACGCAGTATTTT.

V and J are TRBV2 and TRBJ1-1; D gene unclear. CDR3 size: 13 residues. The germline gives CDR1 SNHLY, CDR2 FYNNEI. The ends were cut back, 4 bases at V and 1 base at J, with 7 bases in the middle. Written as DNA, the CDR3 is TGTGCCAGCAGTGCGGGCCCGAACACTGAAGCTTTCTTT. Translated: CASSAGPNTEAFF.

The chain carries TRBV27 and TRBJ1-4; tentatively, D is TRBD1 (6 bases). The CDR3 has 15 residues. The V gene lost 5 bases and the J gene lost 7 bases, with 17 bases spanning the gap. Germline CDR1 reads MNHEY; CDR2 reads SMNVEV (reference sequence). The CDR3 DNA is TGTGCCAGCAGTCCAATCAGGGGCCTAGGTGAAAAACTGTTTTTT. Amino acid sequence: CASSPIRGLGEKLFF.

The chain joins TRBV5-5 to TRBJ1-5; D is unresolved. Germline V gene data show CDR1 as SGHKS and CDR2 as YYEKEE (reference sequence). Between the trimmed V and J ends, which lost 0 bases and 0 bases, there was a span of 4 bases. The CDR3 has 14 amino acids. CDR3 DNA sequence: TGTGCCAGCAGCTTGGGACATAGCAATCAGCCCCAGCATTTT. Protein product: CASSLGHSNQPQHF.

V is TRBV27 and J is TRBJ2-7, with D tentatively TRBD1 or TRBD2 (5 bases each). This CDR3 comprises 16 residues. Deletions cut 5 bases from V and 5 bases from J, with 22 bases between. From germline, CDR1 is MNHEY and CDR2 SMNVEV (reference sequence). Written as DNA, the CDR3 is TGTGCCAGCAGTCCCCTTGGGGGACGGATAGGTAACGAGCAGTACTTC. This gives the protein CASSPLGGRIGNEQYF.

The CDR3 loop is CASSLAWARAAATNYGYTF. For the CDR3, the DNA is TGTGCCAGCAGCTTAGCGTGGGCAAGAGCCGCCGCCACTAACTATGGCTACACCTTC. The chain combines TRBV7-8 with TRBJ1-2; D not resolved. Germline CDR1 and CDR2: SGHVS and FQNEAQ. Trimming removed 0 bases from V and 0 bases from J, with 20 bases in between. This CDR3 region has 19 residues.